This T cell receptor beta chain was documented in a study of blood T cell repertoires in COVID-19. On the study more broadly: COVID-19 samples, acute and convalescent, were from the United States, Italy and Spain. From T cells, B-cell-depleted T cells, or PBMCs came the material, which was cDNA or gDNA.

CDR3 length: 15 residues. Trimming at V came to 5 bases and at J to 6 bases, leaving 9 bases not matched to a gene. The V gene's germline CDR1 is SGHAT and CDR2 FQNNGV. Source study methods: Nucleated cell number was recorded as an estimate derived from reference gene primer amplification. Clones were sequenced by immunoSEQ multiplex PCR, and TCRdb holds only the in-frame ones, with some missing. D and trimming come from the DNA, and the V and J calls and clone size come from that table. The table records about 200,000 clones, approximately 82% of them present only once. The chain links TRBV11-2 to TRBJ2-5, with 10 bases identical to TRBD2. This sequence originates from a human donor in a cohort sampled during active COVID-19. Sequences were obtained from peripheral blood. The CDR3 coding sequence is TGTGCCAGCAGCCGACTGAGTAGCGGGAGGCAGACCCAGTACTTC. This sequence encodes CASSRLSSGRQTQYF.